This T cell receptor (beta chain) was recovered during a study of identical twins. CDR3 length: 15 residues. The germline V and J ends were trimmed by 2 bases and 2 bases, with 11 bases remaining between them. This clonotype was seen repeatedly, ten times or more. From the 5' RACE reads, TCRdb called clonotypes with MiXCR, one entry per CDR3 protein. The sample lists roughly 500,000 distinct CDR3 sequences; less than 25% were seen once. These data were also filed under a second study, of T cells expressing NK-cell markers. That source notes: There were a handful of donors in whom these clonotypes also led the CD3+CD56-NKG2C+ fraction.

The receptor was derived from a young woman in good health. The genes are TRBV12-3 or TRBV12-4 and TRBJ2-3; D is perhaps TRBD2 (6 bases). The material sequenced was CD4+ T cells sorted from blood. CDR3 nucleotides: TGTGCCAGCAGTTTACGCGGGACGACCACAGATACGCAGTATTTT. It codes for CASSLRGTTTDTQYF.